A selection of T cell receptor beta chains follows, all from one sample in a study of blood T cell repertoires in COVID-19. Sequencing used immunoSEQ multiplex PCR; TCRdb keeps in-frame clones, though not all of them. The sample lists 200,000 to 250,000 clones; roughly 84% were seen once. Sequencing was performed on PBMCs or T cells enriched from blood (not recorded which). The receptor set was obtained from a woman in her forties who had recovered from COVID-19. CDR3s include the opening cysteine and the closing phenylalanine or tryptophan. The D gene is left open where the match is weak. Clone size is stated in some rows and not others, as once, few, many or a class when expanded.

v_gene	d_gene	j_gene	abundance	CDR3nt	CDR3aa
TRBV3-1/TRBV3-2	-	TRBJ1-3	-	TGTGCCAGCAGCCAAGGCCCCGGGATCTCTGGAAACACCATATATTTT	CASSQGPGISGNTIYF
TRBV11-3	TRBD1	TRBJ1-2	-	TGTGCCAGCAGCCTGGGACAGGGGACCTATGGCTACACCTTC	CASSLGQGTYGYTF
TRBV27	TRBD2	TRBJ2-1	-	TGTGCCAGCAGTTTCCACGGACTAGCGGGAGCATCCTCCTACAATGAGCAGTTCTTC	CASSFHGLAGASSYNEQFF
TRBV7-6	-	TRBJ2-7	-	TGTGCCAGCAGCTTAGTCGGTGACTCTACCTACGAGCAGTACTTC	CASSLVGDSTYEQYF
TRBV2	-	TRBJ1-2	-	TGTGCCAGCAGTGAATGGCGGGGGTCCGGTGGCTACACCTTC	CASSEWRGSGGYTF
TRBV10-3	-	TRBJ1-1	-	TGTGCCATCAGTGAGGCGTCCCTTGAAGCTTTCTTT	CAISEASLEAFF
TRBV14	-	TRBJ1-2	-	TGTGCCAGCACTAAGACAGGCGGCTATGGCTACACCTTC	CASTKTGGYGYTF
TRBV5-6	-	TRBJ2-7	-	TGTGCCAGCAGCCCCGCCAGGGGTAACCCTCACGAGCAGTACTTC	CASSPARGNPHEQYF
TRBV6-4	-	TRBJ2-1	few	TGTGCCAGCAGTGACTCAGGCGGGGTTAAGGGAGATGAGCAGTTCTTC	CASSDSGGVKGDEQFF
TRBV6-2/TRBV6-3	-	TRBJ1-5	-	TGTGCCAGCAGTTACAAACGGGGTAACCAGCCCCAGCATTTT	CASSYKRGNQPQHF
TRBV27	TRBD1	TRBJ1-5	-	TGTGCCAGCAGTTTATTTCTCAGGGGGGATCAGCCCCAGCATTTT	CASSLFLRGDQPQHF
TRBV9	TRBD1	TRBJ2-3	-	TGTGCCAGCTCGACAGGGATCGGAACAGATACGCAGTATTTT	CASSTGIGTDTQYF
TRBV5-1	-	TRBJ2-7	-	TGCGCCAGCAGCCACGCACAGGGTAAGGGCGAGCAGTACTTC	CASSHAQGKGEQYF
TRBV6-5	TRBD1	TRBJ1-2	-	TGTGCCAGCAGCGGACAGGGCTATGGCTACACCTTC	CASSGQGYGYTF
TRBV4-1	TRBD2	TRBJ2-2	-	TGCGCCAGCAGCCCCGGGGGACTAGCGGTTACCGGGGAGCTGTTTTTT	CASSPGGLAVTGELFF
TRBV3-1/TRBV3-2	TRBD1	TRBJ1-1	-	TGTGCCAGCAGCCACCGGGACAGGCAACTGGAAGCTTTCTTT	CASSHRDRQLEAFF
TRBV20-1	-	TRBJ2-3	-	TGCAGTGCTCTCTTCACAGATACGCAGTATTTT	CSALFTDTQYF
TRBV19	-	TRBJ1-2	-	TGTGCCAGTAACAATCAGCGGGGCAACTATGGCTACACCTTC	CASNNQRGNYGYTF
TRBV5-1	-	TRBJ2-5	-	TGCGCCAGCAGCCCGGACCAGGGTGGAGAGACCCAGTACTTC	CASSPDQGGETQYF
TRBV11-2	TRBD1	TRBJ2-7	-	TGTGCCAGCAGCTTAGACCAGGGGGCCGAGCAGTACTTC	CASSLDQGAEQYF
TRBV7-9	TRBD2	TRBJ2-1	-	TGTGCCAGCAGCCCCCGAGAGATACTAGCGGACAAGAGCAATGAGCAGTTCTTC	CASSPREILADKSNEQFF
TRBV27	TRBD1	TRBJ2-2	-	TGTGCCAGCAGTTCTGGACAGGTACTCGAGTTGAACACCGGGGAGCTGTTTTTT	CASSSGQVLELNTGELFF
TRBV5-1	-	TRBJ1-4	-	TGCGCCAGCAGCTTGGGACAGGCTAATGAAAAACTGTTTTTT	CASSLGQANEKLFF
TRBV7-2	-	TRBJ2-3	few	TGTGCCAGCAGCCCCCTGAGCGGTTACACAGATACGCAGTATTTT	CASSPLSGYTDTQYF
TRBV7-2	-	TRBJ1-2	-	TGTGCCAGCAGCTCAACAGAGCTCTTAAATCGTTATGGCTACACCTTC	CASSSTELLNRYGYTF
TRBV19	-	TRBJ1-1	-	TGTGCCAGTAGTATTAACAGGGTAGGTGAAGCTTTCTTT	CASSINRVGEAFF
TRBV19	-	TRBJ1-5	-	TGTGCCAGTAGTTTTGACAGGTCGCAGCCCCAGCATTTT	CASSFDRSQPQHF
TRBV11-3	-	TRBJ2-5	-	TGTGCCAGCACCAGAACGGGTGTTCGGGAGACCCAGTACTTC	CASTRTGVRETQYF
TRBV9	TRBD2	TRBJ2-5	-	TGTGCCAGCAGCGGGACTAGCGGCCAAGAGACCCAGTACTTC	CASSGTSGQETQYF
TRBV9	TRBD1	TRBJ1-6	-	TGTGCCAGCAGCGTAGCAGGACAGGGAGATGGATCACCCCTCCACTTT	CASSVAGQGDGSPLHF
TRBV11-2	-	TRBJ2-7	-	TGTGCCAGCAGCTTAGATCGGACAGTGGCCTACGAGCAGTACTTC	CASSLDRTVAYEQYF
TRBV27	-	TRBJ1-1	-	TGTGCCAGCAAGGGAGGGAACACTGAAGCTTTCTTT	CASKGGNTEAFF
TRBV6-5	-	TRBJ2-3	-	TGTGCCAGCAGTTACCGGGGTGCGCAGTATTTT	CASSYRGAQYF
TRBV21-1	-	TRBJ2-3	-	TGTGCCAGCAGCCCGGGGGGCGAGGGCACAGATACGCAGTATTTT	CASSPGGEGTDTQYF
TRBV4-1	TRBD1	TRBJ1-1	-	TGCGCCAGCAGCCCGCTATACGAGACAGGGGGCGAAGCTTTCTTT	CASSPLYETGGEAFF
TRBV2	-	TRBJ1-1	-	TGTGCCAGCTCAGGGGACGGGGGGACTGAAGCTTTCTTT	CASSGDGGTEAFF
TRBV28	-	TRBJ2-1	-	TGTGCCAGCAGGAGGCGGGGAGGCTACAATGAGCAGTTCTTC	CASRRRGGYNEQFF
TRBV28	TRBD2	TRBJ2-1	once	TGTGCCAGCGCTTTGACTAGCGGTAGTTACAATGAGCAGTTCTTC	CASALTSGSYNEQFF
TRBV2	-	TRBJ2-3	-	TGTGCCAGCAGGGCGGAGCGGAAGAGTTCTGTTACGCAGTATTTT	CASRAERKSSVTQYF
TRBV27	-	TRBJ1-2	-	TGTGCCAGCAGCAAGGACAGTAGCTTACTCTATGGCTACACCTTC	CASSKDSSLLYGYTF
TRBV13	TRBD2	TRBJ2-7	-	TGTGCCAGCAGCTCTGTCCGGACTAGAGGCGAGCAGTACTTC	CASSSVRTRGEQYF
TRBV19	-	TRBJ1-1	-	TGTGCCTCAAGAAGTACACGAAACACTGAAGCTTTCTTT	CASRSTRNTEAFF
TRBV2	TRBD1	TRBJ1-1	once	TGTGCCAGCAGGGGGGACAGGGGGCAAGAGGAAGCTTTCTTT	CASRGDRGQEEAFF
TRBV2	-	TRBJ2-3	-	TGTGCCAGCAGTGCGAGGGCGGTCACAGATACGCAGTATTTT	CASSARAVTDTQYF
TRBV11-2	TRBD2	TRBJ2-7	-	TGTGCCAGCAGCAGCCCCGGGGTAGCGGGAGGCGAGCAGTACTTC	CASSSPGVAGGEQYF
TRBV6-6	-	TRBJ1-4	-	TGTGCCAGCAGGTCCATTAATGAAAAACTGTTTTTT	CASRSINEKLFF
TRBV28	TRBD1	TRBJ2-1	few	TGTGCCAGCAGTTTACGGACAGGTCGCTCCTACAATGAGCAGTTCTTC	CASSLRTGRSYNEQFF
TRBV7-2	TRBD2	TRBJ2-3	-	TGTGCCAGCAGCCCGCCCGGAACGCGGCGGGGGGGCACAGATACGCAGTATTTT	CASSPPGTRRGGTDTQYF
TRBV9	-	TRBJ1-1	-	TGTGCCAGCAGCGTAGGGATGGCGGTACTGTCTGAAGCTTTCTTT	CASSVGMAVLSEAFF
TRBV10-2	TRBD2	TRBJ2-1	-	TGCGCCAGCAGGATTAGCGGGACCACCTACAATGAGCAGTTCTTC	CASRISGTTYNEQFF
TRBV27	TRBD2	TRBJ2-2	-	TGTGCCAGCAGTTCCGGGACTACCTTCACCGGGGAGCTGTTTTTT	CASSSGTTFTGELFF
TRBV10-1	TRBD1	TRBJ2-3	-	TGCGCCAGCAGTGGAACAGGGGTCCACACAGATACGCAGTATTTT	CASSGTGVHTDTQYF
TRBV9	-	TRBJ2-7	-	TGTGCCAGCAGCGCCCGACTAGATGGCTACGAGCAGTACTTC	CASSARLDGYEQYF
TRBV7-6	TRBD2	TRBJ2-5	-	TGTGCCAGCAGCTTAGGCCCGGCGGGAGGGCAAGAGACCCAGTACTTC	CASSLGPAGGQETQYF